These T cell receptor beta chains were read from a single sample in a study of shared clonotypes between healthy human individuals. Data came from immunoSEQ multiplex PCR; TCRdb stores just in-frame clones and leaves some out. Of some 2.3 million clones in the sample, approximately 93% were seen once. The specimen sequenced was naive CD4+ T cells from PBMCs. Every receptor here comes from a man aged 18 to 35 in good health. Some clones in this sample may be carry-over from other donors' samples. CDR3s include the opening cysteine and the closing phenylalanine or tryptophan. The D gene is left open where the match is weak. The size field is filled for only some rows; it gives once, few, many or a size class.

v_gene: TRBV4-1
d_gene: TRBD2
j_gene: TRBJ2-7
abundance: .
CDR3aa: CASSPGTTSSYEQYF
CDR3nt: TGCGCCAGCAGCCCCGGGACTACGAGCTCCTACGAGCAGTACTTC

v_gene: TRBV7-2
d_gene: .
j_gene: TRBJ2-5
abundance: .
CDR3aa: CASSSGGPGPYF
CDR3nt: TGTGCCAGCAGCTCTGGTGGGCCCGGCCCGTACTTC

v_gene: TRBV7-2
d_gene: .
j_gene: TRBJ1-2
abundance: .
CDR3aa: CASSRRTGRQANYGYTF
CDR3nt: TGTGCCAGCAGCCGACGGACGGGACGGCAAGCTAACTATGGCTACACCTTC

v_gene: TRBV5-6
d_gene: TRBD2
j_gene: TRBJ2-2
abundance: .
CDR3aa: CASSPLGLAGNTGELFF
CDR3nt: TGTGCCAGCAGCCCCCTAGGACTAGCGGGGAACACCGGGGAGCTGTTTTTT

v_gene: TRBV7-8
d_gene: .
j_gene: TRBJ2-1
abundance: .
CDR3aa: CASSPQVRHNEQFF
CDR3nt: TGTGCCAGCAGCCCTCAGGTCAGGCACAATGAGCAGTTCTTC

v_gene: TRBV29-1
d_gene: .
j_gene: TRBJ2-5
abundance: .
CDR3aa: CSVGATQETQYF
CDR3nt: TGCAGCGTCGGAGCTACCCAAGAGACCCAGTACTTC

v_gene: TRBV10-3
d_gene: .
j_gene: TRBJ2-3
abundance: once
CDR3aa: CAIKLAEGTDTQYF
CDR3nt: TGTGCCATCAAGTTAGCGGAGGGGACAGATACGCAGTATTTT

v_gene: TRBV2
d_gene: .
j_gene: TRBJ2-1
abundance: .
CDR3aa: CASSVELTNEQFF
CDR3nt: TGTGCCAGCAGTGTGGAACTCACCAATGAGCAGTTCTTC

v_gene: TRBV27
d_gene: .
j_gene: TRBJ2-7
abundance: .
CDR3aa: CASSLRPTGSYEQYF
CDR3nt: TGTGCCAGCAGTCTACGACCGACAGGCTCCTACGAGCAGTACTTC

v_gene: TRBV19
d_gene: .
j_gene: TRBJ2-5
abundance: .
CDR3aa: CASRQQETQYF
CDR3nt: TGTGCCAGTAGGCAGCAAGAGACCCAGTACTTC

v_gene: TRBV7-2
d_gene: .
j_gene: TRBJ2-7
abundance: .
CDR3aa: CASSLGLASTYEQYF
CDR3nt: TGTGCCAGCAGCCTGGGGCTAGCGAGTACCTACGAGCAGTACTTC

v_gene: TRBV10-1
d_gene: .
j_gene: TRBJ2-2
abundance: .
CDR3aa: CASSAITGYGELFF
CDR3nt: TGCGCCAGCAGTGCAATAACTGGGTACGGGGAGCTGTTTTTT

v_gene: TRBV20-1
d_gene: .
j_gene: TRBJ2-5
abundance: .
CDR3aa: CSAFLETQYF
CDR3nt: TGCAGTGCATTTCTAGAGACCCAGTACTTC

v_gene: TRBV9
d_gene: TRBD2
j_gene: TRBJ2-7
abundance: .
CDR3aa: CASSGTSGSYEQYF
CDR3nt: TGTGCCAGCAGCGGGACTAGCGGTTCCTACGAGCAGTACTTC

v_gene: TRBV29-1
d_gene: TRBD2
j_gene: TRBJ2-1
abundance: .
CDR3aa: CSVNKGLAAINNEQFF
CDR3nt: TGCAGCGTGAACAAAGGGCTAGCGGCCATAAACAATGAGCAGTTCTTC

v_gene: TRBV5-1
d_gene: TRBD2
j_gene: TRBJ2-2
abundance: .
CDR3aa: CASSSTTTSGTGELFF
CDR3nt: TGCGCCAGCAGCTCGACGACGACTAGCGGGACCGGGGAGCTGTTTTTT

v_gene: TRBV7-3
d_gene: TRBD1
j_gene: TRBJ2-2
abundance: .
CDR3aa: CASRPEQGVSTGELFF
CDR3nt: TGTGCCAGCAGGCCGGAACAGGGGGTCAGCACCGGGGAGCTGTTTTTT

v_gene: TRBV5-1
d_gene: TRBD1
j_gene: TRBJ2-1
abundance: .
CDR3aa: CASSVFSGTGTYNEQFF
CDR3nt: TGCGCCAGCAGCGTATTTTCGGGGACAGGCACCTACAATGAGCAGTTCTTC

v_gene: TRBV2
d_gene: .
j_gene: TRBJ1-2
abundance: .
CDR3aa: CASSGQVPGGYTF
CDR3nt: TGTGCCAGCAGTGGGCAAGTGCCTGGGGGCTACACCTTC

v_gene: TRBV19
d_gene: .
j_gene: TRBJ2-2
abundance: .
CDR3aa: CASTRTQPQGTGELFF
CDR3nt: TGTGCCAGTACCCGGACCCAGCCCCAGGGCACCGGGGAGCTGTTTTTT

v_gene: TRBV7-2
d_gene: TRBD2
j_gene: TRBJ2-2
abundance: .
CDR3aa: CASSELAGGAGELFF
CDR3nt: TGTGCCAGCAGCGAACTAGCGGGAGGCGCCGGGGAGCTGTTTTTT

v_gene: TRBV27
d_gene: TRBD2
j_gene: TRBJ2-7
abundance: once
CDR3aa: CASSTLAGEVREQYF
CDR3nt: TGTGCCAGCAGTACTCTAGCGGGAGAAGTCCGCGAGCAGTACTTC

v_gene: TRBV15
d_gene: TRBD1
j_gene: TRBJ2-7
abundance: .
CDR3aa: CATSTRTGVYEQYF
CDR3nt: TGTGCCACCAGCACCCGGACAGGGGTCTACGAGCAGTACTTC

v_gene: TRBV5-1
d_gene: .
j_gene: TRBJ1-3
abundance: .
CDR3aa: CASSLWGLGEDTIYF
CDR3nt: TGCGCCAGCAGCTTGTGGGGCCTGGGGGAAGACACCATATATTTT

v_gene: TRBV27
d_gene: .
j_gene: TRBJ2-5
abundance: .
CDR3aa: CASSLWAEETQYF
CDR3nt: TGTGCCAGCAGTTTATGGGCAGAAGAGACCCAGTACTTC

v_gene: TRBV10-1
d_gene: TRBD2
j_gene: TRBJ2-1
abundance: once
CDR3aa: CASSGSSYREATGGQFF
CDR3nt: TGCGCCAGCAGTGGCTCTTCATACCGGGAGGCCACCGGGGGGCAGTTCTTC

v_gene: TRBV11-3
d_gene: TRBD1
j_gene: TRBJ2-5
abundance: .
CDR3aa: CASSLAAGGETQYF
CDR3nt: TGTGCCAGCAGCTTAGCAGCAGGGGGAGAGACCCAGTACTTC

v_gene: TRBV4-3
d_gene: .
j_gene: TRBJ2-7
abundance: .
CDR3aa: CASSQSFRTYEQYF
CDR3nt: TGCGCCAGCAGCCAAAGTTTCAGGACCTACGAGCAGTACTTC

v_gene: TRBV14
d_gene: .
j_gene: TRBJ2-5
abundance: .
CDR3aa: CASSPQRETQYF
CDR3nt: TGTGCCAGCAGCCCCCAGCGGGAGACCCAGTACTTC

v_gene: TRBV2
d_gene: .
j_gene: TRBJ2-6
abundance: .
CDR3aa: CASSASSGANVLTF
CDR3nt: TGTGCCAGCAGCGCTAGCTCTGGGGCCAACGTCCTGACTTTC

v_gene: TRBV27
d_gene: .
j_gene: TRBJ2-7
abundance: .
CDR3aa: CASSPNRAPSYEQYF
CDR3nt: TGTGCCAGCAGTCCTAACAGGGCCCCCTCCTACGAGCAGTACTTC

v_gene: TRBV6-1
d_gene: .
j_gene: TRBJ1-1
abundance: .
CDR3aa: CASSEDPGLRAFF
CDR3nt: TGTGCCAGCAGTGAAGATCCGGGGCTGAGGGCTTTCTTT

v_gene: TRBV9
d_gene: TRBD2
j_gene: TRBJ2-2
abundance: .
CDR3aa: CASSVEGTSGELFF
CDR3nt: TGTGCCAGCAGCGTAGAAGGGACTAGCGGGGAGCTGTTTTTT

v_gene: TRBV7-3
d_gene: .
j_gene: TRBJ2-3
abundance: once
CDR3aa: CASSPVPSSTDTQYF
CDR3nt: TGTGCCAGCAGCCCAGTGCCGTCTAGCACAGATACGCAGTATTTT

v_gene: TRBV5-1
d_gene: TRBD2
j_gene: TRBJ2-4
abundance: .
CDR3aa: CASSYSGTKIQYF
CDR3nt: TGCGCCAGCAGTTATAGCGGGACGAAGATTCAGTACTTC

v_gene: TRBV19
d_gene: .
j_gene: TRBJ1-1
abundance: .
CDR3aa: CASSLSNTEAFF
CDR3nt: TGTGCCAGTAGTTTGTCCAACACTGAAGCTTTCTTT

v_gene: TRBV11-2
d_gene: TRBD1
j_gene: TRBJ1-5
abundance: .
CDR3aa: CASSRDRVQPQHF
CDR3nt: TGTGCCAGCAGCCGGGACAGGGTACAACCCCAGCATTTT

v_gene: TRBV30
d_gene: .
j_gene: TRBJ2-7
abundance: .
CDR3aa: CAWSRKAGTSDEQYF
CDR3nt: TGTGCCTGGAGTCGTAAGGCGGGGACCTCGGACGAGCAGTACTTC

v_gene: TRBV19
d_gene: .
j_gene: TRBJ1-5
abundance: once
CDR3aa: CASRTDPSNQPQHF
CDR3nt: TGTGCCAGTCGGACGGACCCTAGCAATCAGCCCCAGCATTTT

v_gene: TRBV5-1
d_gene: .
j_gene: TRBJ2-2
abundance: .
CDR3aa: CASSSTTNTGELFF
CDR3nt: TGCGCCAGCAGCTCAACCACGAACACCGGGGAGCTGTTTTTT

v_gene: TRBV29-1
d_gene: .
j_gene: TRBJ2-3
abundance: once
CDR3aa: CSVEDQPGTLVRTQYF
CDR3nt: TGCAGCGTTGAAGATCAGCCAGGGACACTAGTGAGGACGCAGTATTTT

v_gene: TRBV7-8
d_gene: TRBD2
j_gene: TRBJ2-5
abundance: once
CDR3aa: CASSRNPLAGDGETQYF
CDR3nt: TGTGCCAGCAGCCGTAACCCCCTAGCGGGAGATGGAGAGACCCAGTACTTC

v_gene: TRBV25-1
d_gene: .
j_gene: TRBJ1-6
abundance: .
CDR3aa: CASSTSGLSSPLHF
CDR3nt: .

v_gene: TRBV28
d_gene: TRBD2
j_gene: TRBJ2-7
abundance: .
CDR3aa: CASSLAGTREYEQYF
CDR3nt: TGTGCCAGCTCGCTAGCAGGGACTAGAGAATACGAGCAGTACTTC

v_gene: TRBV7-9
d_gene: .
j_gene: TRBJ1-4
abundance: once
CDR3aa: CASSFIQGTNEKLFF
CDR3nt: TGTGCCAGCAGCTTCATCCAGGGAACTAATGAAAAACTGTTTTTT

v_gene: TRBV7-2
d_gene: .
j_gene: TRBJ2-7
abundance: .
CDR3aa: CASSLQDPDRTYEQYF
CDR3nt: TGTGCCAGCAGCTTACAGGACCCTGACAGAACTTACGAGCAGTACTTC

v_gene: TRBV6-7
d_gene: .
j_gene: TRBJ2-5
abundance: .
CDR3aa: CASSYGTEQETQYF
CDR3nt: TGTGCCAGCAGTTACGGGACGGAACAAGAGACCCAGTACTTC

v_gene: TRBV18
d_gene: .
j_gene: TRBJ1-4
abundance: .
CDR3aa: CASSLQGLGNEKLFF
CDR3nt: TGTGCCAGCTCACTACAGGGTCTGGGTAATGAAAAACTGTTTTTT

v_gene: TRBV5-1
d_gene: TRBD2
j_gene: TRBJ2-2
abundance: .
CDR3aa: CASSLGLENTGELFF
CDR3nt: TGCGCCAGCAGCTTAGGACTAGAAAACACCGGGGAGCTGTTTTTT

v_gene: TRBV28
d_gene: TRBD1
j_gene: TRBJ1-4
abundance: .
CDR3aa: CASQPPGGNEKLFF
CDR3nt: TGTGCCAGTCAGCCCCCAGGGGGGAATGAAAAACTGTTTTTT

v_gene: TRBV7-2
d_gene: TRBD2
j_gene: TRBJ2-3
abundance: .
CDR3aa: CASSSGLAGGRTDTQYF
CDR3nt: TGTGCCAGCAGCTCGGGACTAGCGGGAGGGCGGACAGATACGCAGTATTTT

v_gene: TRBV7-2
d_gene: .
j_gene: TRBJ2-7
abundance: .
CDR3aa: CASSPPGADYEQYF
CDR3nt: TGTGCCAGCAGTCCCCCGGGGGCGGACTACGAGCAGTACTTC

v_gene: TRBV11-2
d_gene: .
j_gene: TRBJ2-7
abundance: once
CDR3aa: CASSPRGAGNEQYF
CDR3nt: TGTGCCAGCAGCCCCAGGGGGGCAGGGAACGAGCAGTACTTC